A selection of T cell receptor beta chains follows, all from one sample in a study of blood T cell repertoires in COVID-19. Method: immunoSEQ multiplex PCR; TCRdb's copy keeps in-frame clones and lacks some. The table has about 440,000 clones, about 85% seen once. The sample was PBMCs or T cells enriched from blood (not recorded which). All receptors derive from a woman in her late teens or twenties with acute COVID-19. Each CDR3 is given with its conserved first and last residue. The D gene is left open where the match is weak. Size is stated for part of the rows, as once, few or many counts, or as a class when the clone is expanded.

j_call: TRBJ1-2; v_call: TRBV9; clone_size: NA; d_call: NA; cdr3_nt: TGTGCCAGCAGCGAAAACTCCGGGACTGGGGACTATGGCTACACCTTC; cdr3_aa: CASSENSGTGDYGYTF
j_call: TRBJ1-1; v_call: TRBV4-1; clone_size: NA; d_call: NA; cdr3_nt: TGCGCCAGCAGCCACGCCTGGCCGGGTACTGAAGCTTTCTTT; cdr3_aa: CASSHAWPGTEAFF
j_call: TRBJ1-1; v_call: TRBV2; clone_size: once; d_call: NA; cdr3_nt: TGTGCCAGCAGGAGGGAATTCAACACTGAAGCTTTCTTT; cdr3_aa: CASRREFNTEAFF
j_call: TRBJ2-1; v_call: TRBV9; clone_size: NA; d_call: TRBD2; cdr3_nt: TGTGCCAGCAGCGTTGGTGCCGGGGGGGTTCGATATTACAATGAGCAGTTCTTC; cdr3_aa: CASSVGAGGVRYYNEQFF
j_call: TRBJ1-1; v_call: TRBV13; clone_size: NA; d_call: NA; cdr3_nt: TGTGCCAGCGGCTTACAGGGTTCAGCTTTCTTT; cdr3_aa: CASGLQGSAFF
j_call: TRBJ1-4; v_call: TRBV10-3; clone_size: NA; d_call: TRBD1; cdr3_nt: TGTGCCGCGAGTCGAAAACAGGGGGCGGACAATGAAAAACTGTTTTTT; cdr3_aa: CAASRKQGADNEKLFF
j_call: TRBJ2-2; v_call: TRBV5-4; clone_size: NA; d_call: NA; cdr3_nt: TGTGCCAGCAGCCCGTGGAGCCCGGGCACCGGGGAGCTGTTTTTT; cdr3_aa: CASSPWSPGTGELFF
j_call: TRBJ1-4; v_call: TRBV27; clone_size: NA; d_call: TRBD1; cdr3_nt: TGTGCCAGCACCCGCGTCGCCAGGGGGGTTGCTAATGAAAAACTGTTTTTT; cdr3_aa: CASTRVARGVANEKLFF
j_call: TRBJ2-1; v_call: TRBV9; clone_size: NA; d_call: TRBD2; cdr3_nt: TGTGCCAGCAGCGTAGGACTAGCGGGGTACAATGAGCAGTTCTTC; cdr3_aa: CASSVGLAGYNEQFF
j_call: TRBJ1-2; v_call: TRBV7-2; clone_size: NA; d_call: NA; cdr3_nt: TGTGCCAGCAGCTTAGGTACTCCCAACTATGGCTACACCTTC; cdr3_aa: CASSLGTPNYGYTF
j_call: TRBJ1-1; v_call: TRBV25-1; clone_size: NA; d_call: TRBD1; cdr3_nt: TGTGCCAGCAGTCCACACACTGACAGGGGCCCCTTGAACACTGAAGCTTTCTTT; cdr3_aa: CASSPHTDRGPLNTEAFF
j_call: TRBJ2-2; v_call: TRBV15; clone_size: NA; d_call: TRBD1; cdr3_nt: TGTGCCACCAGCACCCTGACAGGGAGTGGCGGGGAGCTGTTTTTT; cdr3_aa: CATSTLTGSGGELFF
j_call: TRBJ1-2; v_call: TRBV6-1; clone_size: once; d_call: TRBD1; cdr3_nt: TGTGCCAGCAGTGAAGCGGGGACAGTCTATGGCTACACCTTC; cdr3_aa: CASSEAGTVYGYTF
j_call: TRBJ2-7; v_call: TRBV2; clone_size: once; d_call: TRBD1; cdr3_nt: TGTGCCAGCAGGAAGGACAGGGATTTGTACGAGCAGTACTTC; cdr3_aa: CASRKDRDLYEQYF
j_call: TRBJ2-2; v_call: TRBV10-3; clone_size: NA; d_call: TRBD1; cdr3_nt: TGTGCCATCAGTGTAGGGGACAGGAAGCACGGGGAGCTGTTTTTT; cdr3_aa: CAISVGDRKHGELFF
j_call: TRBJ2-7; v_call: TRBV5-4; clone_size: NA; d_call: NA; cdr3_nt: TGTGCCAGCAGCTTGTCCGGACAGACCTACGAGCAGTACTTC; cdr3_aa: CASSLSGQTYEQYF
j_call: TRBJ1-6; v_call: TRBV5-6; clone_size: NA; d_call: TRBD1; cdr3_nt: TGTGCCAGCAGCTTTGAGAGGGGGCGATCACCCCTCCACTTT; cdr3_aa: CASSFERGRSPLHF
j_call: TRBJ1-2; v_call: TRBV3-1/TRBV3-2; clone_size: NA; d_call: NA; cdr3_nt: TGTGCCAGCAGCTACCAGAATAACTATGGCTACACCTTC; cdr3_aa: CASSYQNNYGYTF
j_call: TRBJ1-5; v_call: TRBV29-1; clone_size: NA; d_call: TRBD1; cdr3_nt: TGCAGCGTGGTAGACAGGGGAAATCAGCCCCAGCATTTT; cdr3_aa: CSVVDRGNQPQHF
j_call: TRBJ2-7; v_call: TRBV10-3; clone_size: NA; d_call: NA; cdr3_nt: TGTGCCATCAGTGGGGGACTTGGCGAGCAGTACTTC; cdr3_aa: CAISGGLGEQYF
j_call: TRBJ1-5; v_call: TRBV12-3/TRBV12-4; clone_size: NA; d_call: NA; cdr3_nt: TGTGCCAGCAGTCAACAGGAGCGCCAGCCCCAGCATTTT; cdr3_aa: CASSQQERQPQHF
j_call: TRBJ1-5; v_call: TRBV7-2; clone_size: NA; d_call: NA; cdr3_nt: TGTGCCAGCAGCCTCCCCGGGGGGGTCAATCAGCCCCAGCATTTT; cdr3_aa: CASSLPGGVNQPQHF
j_call: TRBJ2-7; v_call: TRBV4-3; clone_size: once; d_call: NA; cdr3_nt: TGCGCCAGCAGCGTCGAAGGCGGAAACTCCTACGAGCAGTACTTC; cdr3_aa: CASSVEGGNSYEQYF
j_call: TRBJ1-2; v_call: TRBV27; clone_size: NA; d_call: NA; cdr3_nt: TGTGCCAGCAGTTTTTCAGGGAAGGGGTATGGCTACACCTTC; cdr3_aa: CASSFSGKGYGYTF
j_call: TRBJ2-3; v_call: TRBV20-1; clone_size: NA; d_call: TRBD2; cdr3_nt: TGCAGTGCTAGTGGGGGCCGCGGGAGGTCCGGAGATACGCAGTATTTT; cdr3_aa: CSASGGRGRSGDTQYF
j_call: TRBJ1-5; v_call: TRBV27; clone_size: NA; d_call: NA; cdr3_nt: TGTGCCAGCAGTTCCCTGGGGGTTTCAGGGGTTGGTAATCAGCCCCAGCATTTT; cdr3_aa: CASSSLGVSGVGNQPQHF
j_call: TRBJ2-2; v_call: TRBV10-3; clone_size: NA; d_call: NA; cdr3_nt: TGTGCCATCAGTGTAAGTGGGAGAAACGGCGGGGAGCTGTTTTTT; cdr3_aa: CAISVSGRNGGELFF
j_call: TRBJ1-6; v_call: TRBV3-1/TRBV3-2; clone_size: NA; d_call: NA; cdr3_nt: TGTGCCAGCAGCCAAGAGCTCGGACAGACCTATAATTCACCCCTCCACTTT; cdr3_aa: CASSQELGQTYNSPLHF
j_call: TRBJ2-3; v_call: TRBV5-4; clone_size: NA; d_call: NA; cdr3_nt: TGTGCCAGCAGCTTGAGGCGGGAAACGAGCACAGATACGCAGTATTTT; cdr3_aa: CASSLRRETSTDTQYF
j_call: TRBJ2-7; v_call: TRBV2; clone_size: NA; d_call: NA; cdr3_nt: TGTGCCAGCAGTCGACTTCAGGGGTCCTACGAGCAGTACTTC; cdr3_aa: CASSRLQGSYEQYF
j_call: TRBJ2-7; v_call: TRBV18; clone_size: NA; d_call: NA; cdr3_nt: TGTGCCAGCTCGGACTTCGAGCGCTACGAGCAGTACTTC; cdr3_aa: CASSDFERYEQYF
j_call: TRBJ1-5; v_call: TRBV28; clone_size: NA; d_call: NA; cdr3_nt: TGTGCCAGCATTCGGGTAGGCAATCAGCCCCAGCATTTT; cdr3_aa: CASIRVGNQPQHF
j_call: TRBJ2-1; v_call: TRBV10-2; clone_size: NA; d_call: TRBD2; cdr3_nt: TGCGCCAGCAGTGCGGCTAGCGGTCACAATGAGCAGTTCTTC; cdr3_aa: CASSAASGHNEQFF
j_call: TRBJ2-1; v_call: TRBV7-2; clone_size: NA; d_call: NA; cdr3_nt: TGTGCCAGCAGCTTAGGAGGGAGCGGGTCCTACAATGAGCAGTTCTTC; cdr3_aa: CASSLGGSGSYNEQFF
j_call: TRBJ2-1; v_call: TRBV7-6; clone_size: NA; d_call: TRBD1; cdr3_nt: TGTGCCAGCAGCTCGCGGACAGGGGGCATAGCCGAAACCGGGAATGAGCAGTTCTTC; cdr3_aa: CASSSRTGGIAETGNEQFF
j_call: TRBJ1-2; v_call: TRBV7-9; clone_size: NA; d_call: TRBD1; cdr3_nt: TGTGCCAGCAGCTTACCCGGGACAGGAAATAACTACACCTTC; cdr3_aa: CASSLPGTGNNYTF
j_call: TRBJ2-3; v_call: TRBV19; clone_size: NA; d_call: TRBD2; cdr3_nt: TGTGCCAGTAGTATCGCTCAAAAGACCAGCGGGGTGGCGCAGTATTTT; cdr3_aa: CASSIAQKTSGVAQYF
j_call: TRBJ1-1; v_call: TRBV7-3; clone_size: few; d_call: TRBD1; cdr3_nt: TGTGCCAGCAGCTTATGGGGGATGGGACAGGGAAACACTGAAGCTTTCTTT; cdr3_aa: CASSLWGMGQGNTEAFF
j_call: TRBJ1-1; v_call: TRBV27; clone_size: few; d_call: NA; cdr3_nt: TGTGCCAGCAGTTCTCCCCGGGGGGTGGGCACTGAAGCTTTCTTT; cdr3_aa: CASSSPRGVGTEAFF
j_call: TRBJ2-6; v_call: TRBV9; clone_size: once; d_call: TRBD1; cdr3_nt: TGTGCCAGCGGGCAGGGGGACTCTGGGGCCAACGTCCTGACTTTC; cdr3_aa: CASGQGDSGANVLTF
j_call: TRBJ1-1; v_call: TRBV7-2; clone_size: NA; d_call: NA; cdr3_nt: TGTGCCAGCAGCTTAGGCCTACAGGGAACGACTGAAGCTTTCTTT; cdr3_aa: CASSLGLQGTTEAFF
j_call: TRBJ1-6; v_call: TRBV10-3; clone_size: once; d_call: TRBD1; cdr3_nt: TGTGCCATCAGGACAGGGGGCAAGGGCTCACCCCTCCACTTT; cdr3_aa: CAIRTGGKGSPLHF